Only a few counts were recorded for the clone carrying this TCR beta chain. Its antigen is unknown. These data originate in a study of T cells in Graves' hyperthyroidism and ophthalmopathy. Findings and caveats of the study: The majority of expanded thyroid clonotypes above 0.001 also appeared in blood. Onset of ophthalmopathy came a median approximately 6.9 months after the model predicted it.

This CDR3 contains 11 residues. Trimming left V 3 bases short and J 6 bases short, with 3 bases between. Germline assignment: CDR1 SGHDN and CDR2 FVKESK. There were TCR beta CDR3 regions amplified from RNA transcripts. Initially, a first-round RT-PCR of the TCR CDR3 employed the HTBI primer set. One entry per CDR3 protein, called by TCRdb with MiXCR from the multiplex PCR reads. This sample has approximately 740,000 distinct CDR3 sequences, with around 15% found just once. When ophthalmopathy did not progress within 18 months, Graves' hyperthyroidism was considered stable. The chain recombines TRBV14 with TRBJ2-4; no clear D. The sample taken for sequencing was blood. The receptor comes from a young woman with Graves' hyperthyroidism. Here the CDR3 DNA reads TGTGCCAGCAGCCACTCAAACATTCAGTACTTC. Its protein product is CASSHSNIQYF.